These 4 T cell receptor beta chains were sequenced from one sample in a study of T cell responses to AZD1222 COVID-19 vaccine. The repertoire was sequenced with immunoSEQ multiplex PCR; TCRdb's copy has only in-frame clones and lacks some. The sample shows 200,000 to 300,000 clones, approximately 93% of them seen only once. The sequences come from peripheral blood, collected on day 0 of AZD1222 vaccination. These receptors were obtained from an adult in good health.

The chain joins TRBV10-2 to TRBJ1-3; TRBD1 is a possible D gene (5 bases). The V end was cut by 8 bases, the J end by 9 bases, with 11 bases between. CDR1 WSHSY and CDR2 SAAADI come from the germline V gene. The CDR3 is 11 amino acids. The CDR3 region is CASLGDATIYF. CDR3 DNA: TGCGCCAGCCTAGGGGACGCCACCATATATTTT.

CDR3 in amino acids: CASSEGSYNEQFF. The CDR3 DNA is TGTGCCAGCAGTGAGGGAAGTTACAATGAGCAGTTCTTC. This chain uses TRBV2 with TRBJ2-1; D unclear. V was clipped by 3 bases and J by 4 bases, with 7 bases between them. The germline V gene has CDR1 SNHLY and CDR2 FYNNEI. This CDR3 has 13 residues.

V usage is TRBV10-3 and J usage is TRBJ1-6; D unclear. Trimming left V 2 bases short and J 9 bases short, with 11 bases between. Germline CDR1 and CDR2: ENHRY and SYGVKD. The CDR3 extends over 14 amino acids. The chain's CDR3 is CAISEGSGGSPLHF. CDR3 in DNA: TGTGCCATCAGTGAGGGCAGCGGAGGTTCACCCCTCCACTTT.

The chain is built from TRBV5-1 and TRBJ2-2; 9 bases fit TRBD2. The CDR3 is 16 amino acids. The V segment lost 0 bases and the J segment 4 bases; nucleotides outside the gene matches: 4. The germline V gene has CDR1 SGHRS and CDR2 YFSETQ. DNA for the CDR3: TGCGCCAGCAGCTTGGGGCCAGCGGGAGGCACCGGGGAGCTGTTTTTT. Protein sequence: CASSLGPAGGTGELFF.